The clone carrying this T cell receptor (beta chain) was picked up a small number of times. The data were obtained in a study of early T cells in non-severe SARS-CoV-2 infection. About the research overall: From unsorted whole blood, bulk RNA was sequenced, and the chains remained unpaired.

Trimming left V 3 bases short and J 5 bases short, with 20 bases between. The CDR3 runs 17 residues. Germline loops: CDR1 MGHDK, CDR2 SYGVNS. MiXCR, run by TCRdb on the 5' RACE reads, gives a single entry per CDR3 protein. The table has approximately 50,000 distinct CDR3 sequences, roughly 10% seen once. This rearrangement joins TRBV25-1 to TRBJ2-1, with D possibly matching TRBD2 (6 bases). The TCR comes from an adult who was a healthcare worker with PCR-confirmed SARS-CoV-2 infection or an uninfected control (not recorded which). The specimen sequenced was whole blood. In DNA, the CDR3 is TGTGCCAGCAGTGACCTGTCCAGCGGGTCATCCGACAATGAGCAGTTCTTC. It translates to CASSDLSSGSSDNEQFF. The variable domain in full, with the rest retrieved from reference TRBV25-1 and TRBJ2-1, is EADIYQTPRYLVIGTGKKITLECSQTMGHDKMYWYQQDPGMELHLIHYSYGVNSTEKGDLSSESTVSRIRTEHFPLTLESARPSHTSQYLCASSDLSSGSSDNEQFFGPGTRLTVL.